This TCR beta chain was observed in a study of a mutant IDH1 vaccine in newly diagnosed glioma. As for time point: week 11, during vaccination. A 20-mer mutant IDH1 peptide at 300 ug was injected subcutaneously with topical imiquimod. This clone is labeled as medium-sized. Antigen specificity is unknown. Generated by immunoSEQ multiplex PCR, the TCRdb table keeps only in-frame clones and is missing some. The table shows some 130,000 clones, with around four fifths occurring only once. Germline V gene sequence: CDR1 MNHEY, CDR2 SMNVEV (reference sequence). CDR3 length: 14 residues. Trimming stripped 0 bases from V and 0 bases from J, with 3 bases between.

The chain carries TRBV27 and TRBJ1-5; D remains unclear. The specimen was PBMCs, collected from a glioma patient whose treatment included an IDH1 peptide vaccine. The sequence derives from a man aged 35 to 55 with glioma. CDR3 loop: CASSLSTSNQPQHF. The CDR3 bases are TGTGCCAGCAGTTTATCAACTAGCAATCAGCCCCAGCATTTT.